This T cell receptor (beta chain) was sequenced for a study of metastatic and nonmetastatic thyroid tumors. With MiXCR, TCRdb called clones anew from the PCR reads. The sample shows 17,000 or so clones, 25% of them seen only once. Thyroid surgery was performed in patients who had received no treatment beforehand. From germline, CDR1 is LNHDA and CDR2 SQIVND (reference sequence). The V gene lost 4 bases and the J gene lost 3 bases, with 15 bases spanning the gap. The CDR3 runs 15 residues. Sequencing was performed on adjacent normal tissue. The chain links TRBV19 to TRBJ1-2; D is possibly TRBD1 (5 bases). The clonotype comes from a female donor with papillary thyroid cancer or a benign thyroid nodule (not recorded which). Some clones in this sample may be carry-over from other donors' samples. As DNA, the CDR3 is TGTGCCAGTAGTAGTCGACAGAATGCGGACTATGGCTACACCTTC. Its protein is CASSSRQNADYGYTF.